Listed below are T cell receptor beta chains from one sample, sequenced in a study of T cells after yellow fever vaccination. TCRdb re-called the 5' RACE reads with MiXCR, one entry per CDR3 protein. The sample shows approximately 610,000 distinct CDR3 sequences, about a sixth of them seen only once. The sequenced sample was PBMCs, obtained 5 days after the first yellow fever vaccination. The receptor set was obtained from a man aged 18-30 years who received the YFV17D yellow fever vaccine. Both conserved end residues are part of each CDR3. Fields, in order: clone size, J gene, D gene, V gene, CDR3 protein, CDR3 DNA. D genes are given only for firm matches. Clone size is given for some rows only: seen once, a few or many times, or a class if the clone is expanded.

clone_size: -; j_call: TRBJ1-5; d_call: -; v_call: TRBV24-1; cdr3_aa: CATPRVIAGNQPQHF; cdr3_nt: TGTGCCACCCCTCGGGTAATAGCGGGCAATCAGCCCCAGCATTTT
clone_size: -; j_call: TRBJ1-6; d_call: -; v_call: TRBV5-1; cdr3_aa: CASSRTTSQGYNSPLHF; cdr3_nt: TGCGCCAGCAGCCGAACCACGTCACAGGGTTATAATTCACCCCTCCACTTT
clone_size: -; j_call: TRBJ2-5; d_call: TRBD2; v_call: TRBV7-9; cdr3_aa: CASSPGGTSGGEETQYF; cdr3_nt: TGTGCCAGCAGCCCGGGAGGGACTAGCGGGGGAGAAGAGACCCAGTACTTC
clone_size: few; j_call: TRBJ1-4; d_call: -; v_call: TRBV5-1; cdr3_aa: CASRISTENEKLFF; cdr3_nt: TGCGCCAGCAGGATTTCGACGGAAAATGAAAAACTGTTTTTT
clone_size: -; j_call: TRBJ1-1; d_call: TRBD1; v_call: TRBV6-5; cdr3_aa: CASSYPQGENTEAFF; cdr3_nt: TGTGCCAGCAGTTACCCCCAGGGGGAAAACACTGAAGCTTTCTTT
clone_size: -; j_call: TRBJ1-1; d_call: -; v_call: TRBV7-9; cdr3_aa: CASSLDPNEAFF; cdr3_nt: TGTGCCAGCAGCTTAGATCCGAATGAAGCTTTCTTT
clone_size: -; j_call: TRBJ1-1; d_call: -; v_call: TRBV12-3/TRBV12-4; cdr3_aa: CASSLMSTEAFF; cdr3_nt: TGTGCCAGCAGTTTAATGAGCACTGAAGCTTTCTTT
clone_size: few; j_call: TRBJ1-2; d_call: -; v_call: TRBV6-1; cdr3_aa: CASSSGTPVEGYTF; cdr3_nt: TGTGCCAGCAGCTCCGGGACACCTGTGGAAGGCTACACCTTC
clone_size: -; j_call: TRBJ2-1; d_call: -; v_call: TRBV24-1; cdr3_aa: CATSDLPGRLHNEQFF; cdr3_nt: TGTGCCACCAGTGATTTGCCAGGGAGACTCCACAATGAGCAGTTCTTC
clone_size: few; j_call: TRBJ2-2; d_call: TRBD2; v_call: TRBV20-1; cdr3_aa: CSARSPSGGGGELFF; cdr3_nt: TGCAGTGCTAGATCCCCTAGCGGGGGCGGCGGGGAGCTGTTTTTT
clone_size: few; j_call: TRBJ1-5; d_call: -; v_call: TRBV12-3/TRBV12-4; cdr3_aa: CASSLEGFSNQPQHF; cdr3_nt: TGTGCCAGCAGTTTAGAAGGATTTAGCAATCAGCCCCAGCATTTT
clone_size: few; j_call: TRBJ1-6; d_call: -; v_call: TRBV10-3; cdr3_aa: CAISESEGWAPLHF; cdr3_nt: TGTGCCATCAGTGAGTCAGAGGGTTGGGCACCCCTCCACTTT
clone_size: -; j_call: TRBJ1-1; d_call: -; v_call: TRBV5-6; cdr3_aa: CASSLAGAGQGHTEAFF; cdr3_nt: TGTGCCAGCAGCTTGGCAGGTGCAGGGCAGGGGCACACTGAAGCTTTCTTT
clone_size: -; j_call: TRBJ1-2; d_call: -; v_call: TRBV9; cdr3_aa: CASSVATGRAYGYTF; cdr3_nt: TGTGCCAGCAGCGTAGCTACAGGACGGGCCTATGGCTACACCTTC
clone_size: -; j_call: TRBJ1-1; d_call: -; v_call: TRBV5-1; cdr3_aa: CASLTGGRTEAFF; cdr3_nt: TGCGCCAGCCTCACGGGTGGGAGGACTGAAGCTTTCTTT
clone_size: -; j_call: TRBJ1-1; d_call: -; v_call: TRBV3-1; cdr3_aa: CASSQDPRRNTEAFF; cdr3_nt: TGTGCCAGCAGCCAAGATCCAAGGAGGAACACTGAAGCTTTCTTT
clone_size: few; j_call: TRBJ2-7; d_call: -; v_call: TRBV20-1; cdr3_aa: CSARVVGEQYF; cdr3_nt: TGCAGTGCCAGGGTGGTGGGGGAGCAGTACTTC
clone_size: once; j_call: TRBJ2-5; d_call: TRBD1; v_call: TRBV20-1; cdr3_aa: CSAISGGETQYF; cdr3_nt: TGCAGTGCTATCTCAGGGGGTGAGACCCAGTACTTC
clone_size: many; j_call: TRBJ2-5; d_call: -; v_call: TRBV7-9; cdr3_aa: CASSFRGGRETQYF; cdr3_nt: TGTGCCAGCAGCTTTAGAGGTGGAAGGGAGACCCAGTACTTC
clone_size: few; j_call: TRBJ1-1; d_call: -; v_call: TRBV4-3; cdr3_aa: CASSQEGTDTEAFF; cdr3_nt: TGCGCCAGCAGCCAAGAAGGCACGGACACTGAAGCTTTCTTT
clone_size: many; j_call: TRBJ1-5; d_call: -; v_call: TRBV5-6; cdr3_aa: CASSLRGGGQPQHF; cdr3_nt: TGTGCCAGCAGCTTGCGGGGGGGCGGTCAGCCCCAGCATTTT
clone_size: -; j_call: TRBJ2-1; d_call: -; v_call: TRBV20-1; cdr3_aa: CSARDGDKMGSYNEQFF; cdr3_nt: TGCAGTGCTAGAGATGGTGACAAAATGGGCTCCTACAATGAGCAGTTCTTC
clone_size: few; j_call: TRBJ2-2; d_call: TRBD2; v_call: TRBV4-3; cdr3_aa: CASSQRAVQRGIDGELFF; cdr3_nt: TGCGCCAGCAGCCAAAGGGCCGTCCAGCGGGGGATTGACGGGGAGCTGTTTTTT
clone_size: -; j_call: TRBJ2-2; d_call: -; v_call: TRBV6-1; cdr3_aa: CASSDVGALAGELFF; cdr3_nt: TGTGCCAGCAGTGATGTAGGGGCCCTCGCCGGGGAGCTGTTTTTT
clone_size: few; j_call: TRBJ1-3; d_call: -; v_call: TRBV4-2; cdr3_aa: CASSHNQGSGNTIYF; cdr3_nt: TGTGCCAGCAGCCATAACCAGGGTTCTGGAAACACCATATATTTT
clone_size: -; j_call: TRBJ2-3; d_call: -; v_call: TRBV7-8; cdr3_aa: CASSFRLVGVNTQYF; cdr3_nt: TGTGCCAGCAGCTTTCGGCTAGTAGGGGTTAATACGCAGTATTTT
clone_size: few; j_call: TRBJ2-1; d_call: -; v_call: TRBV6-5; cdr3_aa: CASSTPGRNNEQFF; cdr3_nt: TGTGCCAGCAGTACTCCGGGCCGTAACAATGAGCAGTTCTTC
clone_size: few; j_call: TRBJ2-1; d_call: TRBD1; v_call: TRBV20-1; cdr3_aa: CSARTGGTEQFF; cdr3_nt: TGCAGTGCCCGGACAGGGGGCACCGAGCAGTTCTTC
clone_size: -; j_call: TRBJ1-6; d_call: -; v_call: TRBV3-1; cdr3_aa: CASSQNQGGWSPLHF; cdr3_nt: TGTGCCAGCAGCCAAAATCAGGGAGGATGGTCACCCCTCCACTTT
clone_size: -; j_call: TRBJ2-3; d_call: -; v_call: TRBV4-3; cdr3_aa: CASSQPAQPASTDTQYF; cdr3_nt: TGCGCCAGCAGCCAACCTGCCCAGCCCGCTAGCACAGATACGCAGTATTTT
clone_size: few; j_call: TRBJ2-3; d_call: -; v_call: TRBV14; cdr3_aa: CASSQDFQNTDTQYF; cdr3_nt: TGTGCCAGCAGCCAGGACTTTCAGAACACAGATACGCAGTATTTT
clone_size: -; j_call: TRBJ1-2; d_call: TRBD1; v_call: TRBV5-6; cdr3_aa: CASGQPRDRANYGYTF; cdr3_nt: TGTGCCAGCGGGCAGCCCCGGGACAGGGCTAACTATGGCTACACCTTC
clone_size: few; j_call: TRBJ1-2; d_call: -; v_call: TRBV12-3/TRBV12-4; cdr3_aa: CASSSTGTGFGYTF; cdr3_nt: TGTGCCAGCAGCAGTACGGGAACAGGGTTTGGCTACACCTTC
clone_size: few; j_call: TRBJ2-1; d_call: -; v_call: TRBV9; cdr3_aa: CASSPRRGRGVGNSYNEQFF; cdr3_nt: TGTGCCAGCAGCCCCCGGAGGGGGCGGGGGGTTGGAAACTCCTACAATGAGCAGTTCTTC
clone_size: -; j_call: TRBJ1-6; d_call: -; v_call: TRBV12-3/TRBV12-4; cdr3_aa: CASSFHRSNSPLHF; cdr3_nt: TGTGCCAGCAGTTTCCACAGGAGTAATTCACCCCTCCACTTT
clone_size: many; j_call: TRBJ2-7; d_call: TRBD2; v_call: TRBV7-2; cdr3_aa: CASSLGEGSTYEQYF; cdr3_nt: TGTGCCAGCAGCTTAGGGGAGGGGTCGACCTACGAGCAGTACTTC
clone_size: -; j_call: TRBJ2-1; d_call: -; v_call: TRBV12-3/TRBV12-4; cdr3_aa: CASSHGVWDEQFF; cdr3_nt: TGTGCCAGCAGCCATGGGGTTTGGGATGAGCAGTTCTTC
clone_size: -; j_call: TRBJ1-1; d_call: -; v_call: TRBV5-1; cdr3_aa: CASSPDNGRPVFEAFF; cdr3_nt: TGCGCCAGCAGCCCGGATAATGGACGGCCTGTTTTCGAAGCTTTCTTT
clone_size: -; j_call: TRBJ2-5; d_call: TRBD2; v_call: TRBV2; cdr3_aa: CASAVDLAGGLLETQYF; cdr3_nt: TGTGCCAGCGCCGTAGACCTAGCGGGGGGCCTGCTTGAGACCCAGTACTTC
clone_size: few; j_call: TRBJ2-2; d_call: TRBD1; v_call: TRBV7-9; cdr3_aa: CASSEGQANTGELFF; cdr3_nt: TGTGCCAGCAGCGAGGGACAGGCGAACACCGGGGAGCTGTTTTTT
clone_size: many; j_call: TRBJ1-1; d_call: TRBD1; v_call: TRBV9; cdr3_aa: CASSEPPGTGSEAFF; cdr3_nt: TGTGCCAGCAGCGAACCCCCCGGGACAGGGTCGGAAGCTTTCTTT
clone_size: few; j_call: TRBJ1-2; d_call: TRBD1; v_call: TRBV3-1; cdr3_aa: CASSQGYRGLGGYTF; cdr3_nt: TGTGCCAGCAGCCAAGGCTACAGGGGGCTGGGAGGCTACACCTTC